Below, 26 T cell receptor beta chains from the same sample are listed, as sequenced in a study of blood T cells in healthy people across ages. Sample-barcoded 5' priming and a J-beta primer mix drove a second PCR of roughly 7 to 11 cycles. TCRdb reanalysed the 5' RACE reads using MiXCR and keeps one entry per CDR3 protein. The sample has about 620,000 distinct CDR3 sequences, around 20% seen once. Sequenced material: blood. The receptors stem from a man aged 65 to 85 in good health.

This clonotype appeared a few times. This may be a read error: a much more frequent sequence differs by one nucleotide. This rearrangement joins TRBV20-1 to TRBJ2-5; no clear D gene. CDR3 length: 12 amino acids. V was cut by 2 bases and J by 1 base, with 5 bases left in between. CDR1 is DFQATT and CDR2 is SNEGSKA in the germline V gene (reference sequence). The CDR3, as DNA: TGCAGTGCTAGACAGAGCCAAGAGACCCAGTACTTC. Its translation is CSARQSQETQYF.

J is TRBJ2-4 and V is TRBV5-6, with TRBD2 matching 12 bases. The CDR3 loop spans 17 amino acids. Germline assignment: CDR1 SGHDT and CDR2 YYEEEE. The trim removed 4 bases at V and 0 bases at J, leaving 5 bases unmatched. The CDR3 is CASSVRLAGAAKNIQYF. Written as DNA, the CDR3 is TGTGCCAGCAGCGTCAGACTAGCGGGAGCAGCCAAAAACATTCAGTACTTC.

The V and J genes are TRBV7-9 and TRBJ2-2, with D possibly being TRBD1 (5 bases). This CDR3 is built from 14 residues. The V gene's germline CDR1 is SEHNR and CDR2 FQNEAQ (reference sequence). Trimming took off 7 bases at V and 6 bases at J, with 15 bases between the two ends. The CDR3 loop is CASTPGSPPGELFF. The CDR3 region has the DNA TGTGCCAGCACCCCAGGGTCCCCTCCCGGGGAGCTGTTTTTT. The variable domain in full, completed from reference TRBV7-9 and TRBJ2-2, reads DTGVSQNPRHKITKRGQNVTFRCDPISEHNRLYWYRQTLGQGPEFLTYFQNEAQLEKSRLLSDRFSAERPKGSFSTLEIQRTEQGDSAMYLCASTPGSPPGELFFGEGSRLTVL.

The V gene is TRBV20-1, the J gene TRBJ1-4; unclear D gene. Trimming cost V 5 bases and J 4 bases, with 14 bases left between them. This CDR3 spans 14 amino acids. The germline gives CDR1 DFQATT, CDR2 SNEGSKA (reference sequence). The CDR3 protein is CSAPYLFGNEKLFF. Here the CDR3 DNA reads TGCAGTGCTCCGTATCTCTTTGGTAATGAAAAACTGTTTTTT.

This clonotype was counted only a few times. The chain couples TRBV10-3 to TRBJ2-5; TRBD2 matches 14 bases. Germline-derived CDR1 and CDR2 are ENHRY and SYGVKD. The CDR3 loop spans 14 amino acids. V shed 4 bases, J shed 5 bases, and the junction held 0 bases outside the gene matches. The chain's CDR3 is CAISGTSGGETQYF. In DNA, the CDR3 is TGTGCCATCAGTGGGACTAGCGGGGGGGAGACCCAGTACTTC.

The chain combines TRBV29-1 with TRBJ1-2, with D perhaps matching TRBD1 (6 bases). With 7 bases removed from V and 2 bases from J, the gap between germline ends came to 11 bases. Looked up from germline, CDR1 is SQVTM and CDR2 is ANQGSEA. The CDR3 runs to 12 residues. In DNA form, the CDR3 reads TGCAGCGCGAGGACAGTCAACTATGGCTACACCTTC. It translates to CSARTVNYGYTF. Full variable domain (missing parts from reference TRBV29-1 and TRBJ1-2): SAVISQKPSRDICQRGTSLTIQCQVDSQVTMMFWYRQQPGQSLTLIATANQGSEATYESGFVIDKFPISRPNLTFSTLTVSNMSPEDSSIYLCSARTVNYGYTFGSGTRLTVV.

This clonotype was recorded a few times. The rearrangement joins TRBV5-1 to TRBJ2-5, with D unclear. The J call could be wrong; TRBJ2-7 is a better fit for the DNA end. The germline V gene has CDR1 SGHRS and CDR2 YFSETQ. The CDR3 extends over 16 amino acids. This chain's CDR3 is CASSLGASRTGYEQYF. DNA of the CDR3: TGCGCCAGCAGCTTGGGGGCGTCACGGACCGGCTACGAGCAGTACTTC.

This chain connects TRBV30 to TRBJ1-1; D is possibly TRBD1 (5 bases). Germline V CDR1 and CDR2: GTSNPN, SVGIG (reference sequence). The ends were cut back, 5 bases at V and 2 bases at J, with 15 bases in the middle. This CDR3 is 14 amino acids long. CDR3 sequence: CAWDPDTINTEAFF. Written as DNA, the CDR3 is TGTGCCTGGGATCCGGACACGATTAACACTGAAGCTTTCTTT.

This clonotype was seen a few times. V gene TRBV20-1 combines with J gene TRBJ1-2; 8 bases map to TRBD1. Trimming cost V 3 bases and J 4 bases; bases outside gene matches: 4. CDR1 is DFQATT, CDR2 SNEGSKA, per germline (reference sequence). CDR3 length: 13 residues. CDR3 loop: CSASLTGVYGYTF. The CDR3 nucleotides are TGCAGTGCTAGCCTGACAGGGGTCTATGGCTACACCTTC.

The table lists this clonotype with a few counts. The V gene is TRBV6-1, the J gene TRBJ2-1; D perhaps matches TRBD2 (6 bases). The J call is doubtful: the DNA matches TRBJ2-5 better. This CDR3 region has 12 residues. Germline CDR1 MNHNS, CDR2 SASEGT. The CDR3 DNA sequence: TGTGCCAGGGGGAGGTTACAAGAGACCCAGTACTTC. Translating gives CARGRLQETQYF.

The table lists this clonotype with a few counts. The V call is TRBV7-9, the J call TRBJ2-5, with unresolved D. Germline CDR1 reads SEHNR; CDR2 reads FQNEAQ (reference sequence). The V and J ends lost 4 bases and 0 bases respectively, with 9 bases between them. This CDR3 contains 14 residues. The CDR3: CASSSTAYQETQYF. CDR3 nucleotides: TGTGCCAGCAGCTCGACCGCGTACCAAGAGACCCAGTACTTC.

In its sample, this clonotype was seen a few times. The chain employs TRBV5-5 and TRBJ1-1; D ambiguous. Germline CDR1 SGHKS, CDR2 YYEKEE (reference sequence). This CDR3 comprises 14 residues. Trimming shortened V by 3 bases and J by 1 base, and 10 bases separated the two germline ends. As DNA, the CDR3 is TGTGCCAGCAGCTCCGGACGTACGAACACTGAAGCTTTCTTT. Translating gives CASSSGRTNTEAFF.

The chain recombines TRBV20-1 with TRBJ2-5, with a tentative D call TRBD1 (6 bases). The length of the CDR3 is 16 residues. V shed 5 bases and J shed 3 bases, with 22 bases lying between them. The V gene's germline CDR1 is DFQATT and CDR2 SNEGSKA (reference sequence). CDR3 loop: CSASTTTGQSKETQYF. In nucleotides, the CDR3 is TGCAGTGCTTCAACGACGACAGGCCAATCTAAAGAGACCCAGTACTTC.

The chain joins TRBV6-5 to TRBJ2-5, with 9 bases identical to TRBD1. The J call could be wrong; TRBJ2-1 is a better fit for the DNA end. CDR1 MNHEY and CDR2 SVGAGI come from the germline V gene. The CDR3 is 16 residues long. DNA for the CDR3: TGTGCCAGCAGTTATGGCATCGGGGACAGGGACAATGAGCAGTTCTTC. This gives the protein CASSYGIGDRDNEQFF.

Of note for this clonotype: A much larger clone differs from this one at a single base, so this may be a read error. The chain carries TRBV29-1 and TRBJ2-4; 8 bases line up with TRBD2. There are 14 residues in the CDR3. Germline V gene lookup returns CDR1 SQVTM and CDR2 ANQGSEA. With V trimmed by 7 bases and J by 6 bases, 11 bases remained unmatched. This chain's CDR3 is CSANSGMGPNIQYF. The CDR3 DNA reads TGCAGCGCAAATAGCGGGATGGGGCCAAACATTCAGTACTTC.

The chain uses TRBV10-3 and TRBJ2-1; 8 positions match TRBD2. CDR1 and CDR2 (germline): ENHRY, SYGVKD. Trimming removed 9 bases from V and 6 bases from J; junction bases left unmatched: 4. The CDR3 sequence is 12 residues long. Written as DNA, the CDR3 is TGTGCCATACAGCGGGAGCTCAATGAGCAGTTCTTC. As protein: CAIQRELNEQFF.

This sequence joins TRBV7-9 and TRBJ2-1; 8 bases fit TRBD1. The J call may be in error: the DNA end matches TRBJ2-7 better. This CDR3 region has 15 residues. Germline V gives CDR1 SEHNR, CDR2 FQNEAQ (reference sequence). The CDR3 loop is CASSLVSGGGDEQYF. The CDR3 nucleotides are TGTGCCAGCAGCTTAGTGTCAGGGGGCGGAGACGAGCAGTACTTC.

The V call is TRBV12-3 or TRBV12-4, the J call TRBJ2-1; D not resolved. Trimming pared 2 bases from V and 5 bases from J, leaving 10 bases between. The CDR3 is 14 amino acids. CDR3 nucleotide sequence: TGTGCCAGCAGTTTAAGACCCCAGGACAATGAGCAGTTCTTC. Encoded protein: CASSLRPQDNEQFF.

This chain connects TRBV7-2 to TRBJ2-1; D not certain. Trimming shortened V by 0 bases and J by 3 bases, and 9 bases separated the two germline ends. CDR1 and CDR2 (germline): SGHTA, FQGNSA. The CDR3 is 15 residues long. CDR3 DNA sequence: TGTGCCAGCAGCTTAGCGGTAACTATCTACAATGAGCAGTTCTTC. Translation: CASSLAVTIYNEQFF.

The chain combines TRBV24-1 with TRBJ2-1; perhaps TRBD2 as D (6 bases). The V end lost 8 bases, the J end lost 0 bases, and 7 bases lay between the germline ends. This CDR3 region has 13 residues. CDR1 and CDR2 (germline): KGHDR, SFDVKD. The CDR3 region is CATTGSSYNEQFF. The DNA for the CDR3 is TGTGCCACCACCGGGAGCTCCTACAATGAGCAGTTCTTC.

The genes are TRBV2 and TRBJ2-4; TRBD1 might be the D (6 bases). V dropped 8 bases and J dropped 0 bases, with 14 bases sitting between them. Germline loops: CDR1 SNHLY, CDR2 FYNNEI. This CDR3 has 15 residues. The CDR3 nucleotides read TGTGCCAGCTGGGGGCAACCTTTAGCCAAAAACATTCAGTACTTC. It yields the protein CASWGQPLAKNIQYF. The full variable domain, its missing parts supplied by reference TRBV2 and TRBJ2-4, is EPEVTQTPSHQVTQMGQEVILRCVPISNHLYFYWYRQILGQKVEFLVSFYNNEISEKSEIFDDQFSVERPDGSNFTLKIRSTKLEDSAMYFCASWGQPLAKNIQYFGAGTRLSVL.

This clonotype turned up a few times. The chain combines TRBV7-8 with TRBJ1-1; tentative D call: TRBD1 (5 bases). Germline V gene sequence: CDR1 SGHVS, CDR2 FQNEAQ. The CDR3 runs 14 residues. V lost 6 bases, J lost 0 bases, and 11 bases lay in between. The DNA for the CDR3 is TGTGCCAGCAGACCGGGGCCACTGAACACTGAAGCTTTCTTT. Amino acids: CASRPGPLNTEAFF.

The sample holds a few counts of this clonotype. J is TRBJ2-1 and V is TRBV6-1; TRBD2 might be the D (6 bases). This CDR3 is built from 15 residues. CDR1 and CDR2 (germline): MNHNS, SASEGT. V was cut by 1 base and J by 6 bases, with 13 bases left in between. CDR3 in amino acids: CASSEGGTSRNEQFF. The CDR3 DNA reads TGTGCCAGCAGTGAAGGTGGAACTAGCCGCAATGAGCAGTTCTTC.

The rearrangement uses TRBV5-1 and TRBJ2-1; tentative D call: TRBD1 (8 bases). Looked up from germline, CDR1 is SGHRS and CDR2 is YFSETQ. The CDR3 has 17 amino acids. V lost 4 bases and J 7 bases, leaving 24 bases between the germline ends. For the CDR3, the DNA is TGCGCCAGCAGCCTCTGGAGGACAGGGAGGGGGCTGAATGAGCAGTTCTTC. Its translation: CASSLWRTGRGLNEQFF. Full variable domain (remainder filled in from reference TRBV5-1 and TRBJ2-1): KAGVTQTPRYLIKTRGQQVTLSCSPISGHRSVSWYQQTPGQGLQFLFEYFSETQRNKGNFPGRFSGRQFSNSRSEMNVSTLELGDSALYLCASSLWRTGRGLNEQFFGPGTRLTVL.

This chain uses TRBV4-2 with TRBJ2-7; tentatively, D is TRBD1 (5 bases). Germline CDR1 reads LGHNA; CDR2 reads YNFKEQ. The CDR3 runs 15 residues. V shed 0 bases and J shed 5 bases, with 14 bases lying between them. The CDR3: CASSQDPGPMDEQYF. The CDR3 coding sequence is TGTGCCAGCAGCCAAGACCCAGGGCCCATGGACGAGCAGTACTTC.

The chain carries TRBV29-1 and TRBJ2-3, with 10 bases matching TRBD2. Germline CDR1 reads SQVTM; CDR2 reads ANQGSEA. The trim removed 0 bases at V and 4 bases at J, leaving 10 bases unmatched. This CDR3 has 17 residues. As DNA, the CDR3 is TGCAGCGTTGAAGATCCGACTAGCGGGCCCCCCGCAGATACGCAGTATTTT. It codes for CSVEDPTSGPPADTQYF.